This entry lists 7 T cell receptor beta chains sequenced from one sample in a study of cytotoxic CD8 clonotypes in ibrutinib-treated CLL. The protocol was immunoSEQ multiplex PCR, while the TCRdb copy is restricted to in-frame clones and leaves out a portion. The sample contains fewer than 150,000 clones, approximately 81% of which appear only once. The sample here was PBMCs, taken after 24 months of ibrutinib treatment. These receptor sequences come from a human donor with chronic lymphocytic leukemia.

This clone was picked up a small number of times. V is TRBV5-6 and J is TRBJ1-4; a weak D match, TRBD1 (6 bases). CDR1 is SGHDT and CDR2 is YYEEEE in the germline V gene. This CDR3 spans 14 amino acids. Trimming shortened V by 2 bases and J by 8 bases, and 13 bases separated the two germline ends. The DNA of the CDR3 is TGTGCCAGCAGCTTTCGGGGGCGGGAGGAAAAACTGTTTTTT. Protein product: CASSFRGREEKLFF.

This chain connects TRBV6-1 to TRBJ1-5; tentatively, D is TRBD1 (6 bases). The CDR3 has 15 amino acids. Germline CDR1 MNHNS, CDR2 SASEGT. V dropped 5 bases and J dropped 7 bases, with 18 bases sitting between them. The CDR3 nucleotides read TGTGCCAGCAGTACTTCTGGGGGCGCGAGGCAGCCCCAGCATTTT. As protein: CASSTSGGARQPQHF.

The chain links TRBV5-1 to TRBJ2-1; 8 bases are shared with TRBD1. Germline CDR1 SGHRS, CDR2 YFSETQ. The V segment lost 4 bases and the J segment 7 bases; nucleotides outside the gene matches: 4. The CDR3 is 13 residues long. CDR3 nucleotide sequence: TGCGCCAGCAGCCCGGACAGGGTAAATGAGCAGTTCTTC. This translates into CASSPDRVNEQFF. Complete variable domain (other parts from reference TRBV5-1 and TRBJ2-1): KAGVTQTPRYLIKTRGQQVTLSCSPISGHRSVSWYQQTPGQGLQFLFEYFSETQRNKGNFPGRFSGRQFSNSRSEMNVSTLELGDSALYLCASSPDRVNEQFFGPGTRLTVL.

The J gene is TRBJ2-7, the V gene TRBV30, with no clear D. The CDR3 loop spans 13 amino acids. Trimming took off 2 bases at V and 3 bases at J, with 11 bases between the two ends. Germline values: CDR1 GTSNPN, CDR2 SVGIG (reference sequence). This chain's CDR3 is CAWSLTRNYEQYF. Written as DNA, the CDR3 is TGTGCCTGGAGTTTGACAAGAAACTACGAGCAGTACTTC.

This chain links TRBV6-4 with TRBJ2-3; 10 positions match TRBD2. Germline CDR1 and CDR2: MRHNA and SNTAGT. The trim removed 8 bases at V and 3 bases at J, leaving 5 bases unmatched. The CDR3 is 14 amino acids. The CDR3 DNA follows: TGTGCCAGCTCCAGCGGGGGGGCGACAGATACGCAGTATTTT. Translated: CASSSGGATDTQYF.

The chain carries TRBV11-2 and TRBJ2-2; maybe TRBD1 (5 bases). The CDR3 runs to 13 residues. With 8 bases removed from V and 7 bases from J, the gap between germline ends came to 14 bases. CDR1 and CDR2 from the germline V gene are SGHAT and FQNNGV. CDR3 DNA sequence: TGTGCCAGCCGTCCCGGACATATCGGGGAGCTGTTTTTT. Amino acid sequence: CASRPGHIGELFF. Looking up the rest from reference TRBV11-2 and TRBJ2-2 gives the full variable domain: EAGVAQSPRYKIIEKRQSVAFWCNPISGHATLYWYQQILGQGPKLLIQFQNNGVVDDSQLPKDRFSAERLKGVDSTLKIQPAKLEDSAVYLCASRPGHIGELFFGEGSRLTVL.

This rearrangement joins TRBV11-3 to TRBJ2-5; D perhaps matches TRBD1 (5 bases). The germline V and J ends were trimmed by 3 bases and 4 bases, with 9 bases remaining between them. The CDR3 length is 13 residues. Germline lookup yields CDR1 SGHNT and CDR2 YENEEA. CDR3 in amino acids: CASSFTRAETQYF. The CDR3 bases are TGTGCCAGCAGCTTTACCAGGGCAGAGACCCAGTACTTC.